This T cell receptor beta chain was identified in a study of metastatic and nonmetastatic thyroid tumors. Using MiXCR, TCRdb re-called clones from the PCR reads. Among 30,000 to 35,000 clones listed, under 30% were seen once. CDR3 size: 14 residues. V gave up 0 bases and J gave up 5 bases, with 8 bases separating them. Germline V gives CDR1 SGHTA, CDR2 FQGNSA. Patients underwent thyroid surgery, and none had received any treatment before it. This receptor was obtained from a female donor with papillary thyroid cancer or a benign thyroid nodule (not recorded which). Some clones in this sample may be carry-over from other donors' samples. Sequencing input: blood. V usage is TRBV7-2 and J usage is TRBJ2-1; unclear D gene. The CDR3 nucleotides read TGTGCCAGCAGCTTAGCTGGCAGACACAATGAGCAGTTCTTC. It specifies CASSLAGRHNEQFF.